This T cell receptor beta chain was identified during a study of blood T cell repertoires in COVID-19. Profiled with immunoSEQ multiplex PCR; TCRdb holds only in-frame clones, not every one. This repertoire shows some 290,000 clones, around 90% found once; its top ten account for roughly 1%. This clone was seen ten or more times. Sequencing used peripheral blood. The TCR was taken from a woman aged 35 to 49 with COVID-19, enrolled during active disease.

CDR3 sequence: CASSELADRANTIYF. CDR3 sequence (DNA): TGTGCCAGCAGTGAATTGGCGGACAGGGCAAACACCATATATTTT. This sequence joins TRBV6-1 and TRBJ1-3; 8 bases match TRBD1. J gave up 6 bases and V 2 bases, and 6 bases lay outside the gene matches. Germline V CDR1 and CDR2: MNHNS, SASEGT. The CDR3 is 15 amino acids.